The 13 T cell receptor beta chains reported below all come from one sample, sequenced in a study of cytotoxic CD8 clonotypes in ibrutinib-treated CLL. The repertoire was sequenced with immunoSEQ multiplex PCR; TCRdb's copy has only in-frame clones and lacks some. Among 50,000 to 60,000 clones listed, roughly 83% were seen once. The sample here was PBMCs, taken after 24 months of ibrutinib treatment. The source is a human donor with chronic lymphocytic leukemia.

The chain couples TRBV30 to TRBJ2-5; D remains ambiguous. With 2 bases removed from V and 0 bases from J, the gap between germline ends came to 7 bases. From germline, CDR1 is GTSNPN and CDR2 SVGIG (reference sequence). The CDR3 length is 13 residues. The CDR3 protein is CAWSSFDQETQYF. The CDR3 DNA reads TGTGCCTGGAGTTCGTTCGACCAAGAGACCCAGTACTTC.

The chain is built from TRBV27 and TRBJ1-5; TRBD1 is a possible D gene (6 bases). Germline V gene sequence: CDR1 MNHEY, CDR2 SMNVEV (reference sequence). Trimming cost V 1 base and J 0 bases, with 19 bases left between them. The CDR3 has 19 residues. In nucleotides, the CDR3 is TGTGCCAGCAGTTTATTATGGGGGCTCGGGCAAATTAGCAATCAGCCCCAGCATTTT. It translates to CASSLLWGLGQISNQPQHF.

This chain uses TRBV5-1 with TRBJ2-7, with TRBD1 matching 7 bases. CDR1 is SGHRS, CDR2 YFSETQ, per germline. The trim removed 0 bases at V and 4 bases at J, leaving 7 bases unmatched. The CDR3 loop spans 15 amino acids. The CDR3 region is CASSLGAGGTYEQYF. The CDR3 nucleotides are TGCGCCAGCAGCTTGGGGGCAGGGGGTACGTACGAGCAGTACTTC.

The chain couples TRBV2 to TRBJ2-3, with 9 bases aligning to TRBD2. From germline, CDR1 is SNHLY and CDR2 FYNNEI. Unmatched junction bases numbered 16, after V lost 7 bases and J lost 2 bases. This CDR3 has 18 amino acids. The CDR3 sequence is CASILKWTSDLLTDTQYF. The CDR3 DNA reads as TGTGCCAGCATCTTAAAATGGACTAGCGATCTCCTCACAGATACGCAGTATTTT.

This clone was seen a single time. The chain is built from TRBV7-3 and TRBJ2-2; perhaps TRBD2 as D (5 bases). V was clipped by 5 bases and J by 6 bases, with 10 bases between them. The CDR3 contains 13 residues. The germline gives CDR1 SGHTA, CDR2 FQGTGA. The CDR3 region has the DNA TGTGCCAGCAGCCCATCTAGCTCCGGGGAGCTGTTTTTT. Translated: CASSPSSSGELFF. Complete variable domain (other parts from reference TRBV7-3 and TRBJ2-2): GAGVSQTPSNKVTEKGKYVELRCDPISGHTALYWYRQSLGQGPEFLIYFQGTGAADDSGLPNDRFFAVRPEGSVSTLKIQRTERGDSAVYLCASSPSSSGELFFGEGSRLTVL.

This clone was counted between two and nine times. J is TRBJ2-7 and V is TRBV5-1; 14 bases match TRBD2. Germline CDR1 is SGHRS and CDR2 is YFSETQ. This CDR3 spans 16 amino acids. With 0 bases clipped from V and 5 bases from J, the junction kept 4 bases outside the gene matches. The CDR3 DNA reads TGCGCCAGCAGCTTGGGGGGGACTAGCGGGAGTGACGAGCAGTACTTC. This codes for CASSLGGTSGSDEQYF.

The chain uses TRBV9 and TRBJ2-3; TRBD1 or TRBD2 may be the D gene (5 bases each). The CDR3 runs to 14 residues. Trimming removed 6 bases at V and 0 bases at J, with 11 bases between. The germline V gene has CDR1 SGDLS and CDR2 YYNGEE. CDR3 coding DNA: TGTGCCAGCAACCCCTGGGGGAGCACAGATACGCAGTATTTT. This sequence encodes CASNPWGSTDTQYF.

The chain joins TRBV6-1 to TRBJ2-5, with unresolved D. The closer fit of TRBJ2-7 to the DNA end suggests the J call may be wrong. Germline V gene lookup returns CDR1 MNHNS and CDR2 SASEGT. This CDR3 spans 16 amino acids. In DNA form, the CDR3 reads TGTGCCAGCAGTGACCCGCTGAATACCGGCTCCTACGAGCAGTACTTC. This translates into CASSDPLNTGSYEQYF.

This chain joins TRBV4-2 and TRBJ2-3; D is uncertain. CDR1 and CDR2 from the germline V gene are LGHNA and YNFKEQ. CDR3 size: 15 residues. V lost 3 bases, J lost 0 bases, and 10 bases lay in between. CDR3 in amino acids: CASSQMSQSTDTQYF. The DNA of the CDR3 is TGTGCCAGCAGCCAGATGTCACAGAGCACAGATACGCAGTATTTT.

The chain uses TRBV30 and TRBJ2-3; a weak D match, TRBD1 (5 bases). V was shortened by 3 bases and J by 3 bases, with 13 bases between the two germline ends. Germline V CDR1 and CDR2: GTSNPN, SVGIG (reference sequence). The CDR3 extends over 14 amino acids. Here the CDR3 reads CAWRPWGGTDTQYF. Written as DNA, the CDR3 is TGTGCCTGGAGGCCTTGGGGCGGAACAGATACGCAGTATTTT.

In this sample, this clone turned up a few times. The rearrangement links TRBV6-1 to TRBJ1-5, with 11 bases identical to TRBD1. The CDR3 is 13 residues long. Germline CDR1 and CDR2: MNHNS and SASEGT. Trimming cost V 8 bases and J 7 bases; bases outside gene matches: 4. DNA of the CDR3: TGTGCCAGCGGGACAGGGGGAATCCAGCCCCAGCATTTT. It codes for CASGTGGIQPQHF.

This chain connects TRBV6-6 to TRBJ1-3; D is possibly TRBD1 (5 bases). Deletions cut 6 bases from V and 0 bases from J, with 15 bases between. The germline V gene encodes CDR1 MNHNY and CDR2 SVGAGI (reference sequence). This CDR3 has 16 residues. The DNA for the CDR3 is TGTGCCAGCAGGACCAGAGGGGTCGACTCTGGAAACACCATATATTTT. Translation gives CASRTRGVDSGNTIYF.

The chain uses TRBV29-1 and TRBJ2-5; D not certain. The CDR3 totals 13 residues. The germline gives CDR1 SQVTM, CDR2 ANQGSEA. V was cut by 0 bases and J by 5 bases, with 10 bases left in between. In DNA form, the CDR3 reads TGCAGCGTTGAAGATGCCCCCGGGGAGACCCAGTACTTC. Encoded protein: CSVEDAPGETQYF.